This T cell receptor (beta chain) was recovered during a study of T cells in tumors after PD-1 blockade (dated by TCRdb to about 2019). Some background on the complete study: Patients were excluded if they had prior checkpoint blockade, use of systemic immunosuppressants, or recent radiotherapy or other anti-cancer therapy within 4 weeks. Paired single-cell RNA and TCR sequencing was done in the study on site-matched tumors from patients with BCC or SCC, both before and after anti-PD-1 therapy. Pembrolizumab 200 mg every 3 weeks or cemiplimab 350 mg every 2 weeks was administered to patients. To compare clonotypes in blood versus tumor, bulk TCR sequencing was run on under 11 peripheral blood samples drawn from five or six patients. While on anti-PD-1 treatment, some of the patients also continued taking daily vismodegib 150 mg. RECIST version 1.1 was the standard used to evaluate clinical response. On average, peripheral blood samples had 113,528 TCR templates (range about 24,000-280,000) and under 40,000 unique clonotypes. The paper as a whole reports these results and caveats: About 41% of tumor TCR clonotypes were found in blood, and some novel exhausted tumor clones appeared in pre-treatment blood, suggesting peripheral recruitment. The source of novel T cell clones was not identified, and lymphoid organs or rare unexpanded clones within the tumor or the tumor periphery could be included among the possible sources.

Deep TCRbeta sequencing was performed with the immunoSEQ platform. The authors processed their data as follows. Only productive rearrangements were exported from the immunoSEQ Analyzer for further analysis. T cell phenotypes were assigned to bulk TCRbeta clonotypes by matching to single-cell RNA+TCR-seq clones sharing the same TCRbeta sequence. Clone enrichment in tumor was computed as tumor frequency divided by PBMC frequency from bulk TCR sequencing. GLIPH was used to sort TCRs into specificity groups, which are clusters of distinct TCRs that likely recognize common antigens through shared CDR3 motifs. Not all clones reach the TCRdb copy of this immuneACCESS table, which keeps in-frame sequences only. Checked studies attribute under half of the gap to unresolved V genes and leave the rest unexplained. That table gives V, J and clone size, and the DNA gave D and trimming. This sample lists tens of thousands of clones; around 78% were detected once. Of the sample, 26% is held by the ten largest clones.

V is pruned by 10 bases and J by 0 bases, leaving 20 bases of the junction without a gene match. Taken from cysteine to phenylalanine, the CDR3 has 19 residues. Only CDR3 DNA remains: 57 bases, in frame from the first base. From a lookup of the germline V gene, CDR1 and CDR2 are SNHLY and FYNNEI. Details on this clone: Which antigen it targets is not known. No much larger clone exists at a distance of one base, and base qualities are not known. Other DNA sequences in this specimen translate into the identical CDR3.

Explained via the paper, the time point label denotes: before anti-PD-1 therapy. For bulk TCRbeta sequencing, genomic DNA was extracted from tumor biopsies or peripheral blood, and input amounts ranged from about 600 ng to 6,004 ng. Every patient had histologically proven advanced or metastatic basal or squamous cell carcinoma and was a poor candidate for surgical resection. The basal cell carcinoma cohort comprised around eleven patients, of whom seven or eight had bulk tumor TCR sequencing. The sequencing used PBMCs, collected before anti-PD-1 treatment. This sequence was found in a human donor with basal cell carcinoma. The chain is made from TRBV2 and TRBJ2-1, with TRBD2 identical over 8 junction bases. Here is the DNA: TGTGCCACCTGTTACGGGGGGGCGCGGGTGGGGAGCTCCTACAATGAGCAGTTCTTC. The translation is CATCYGGARVGSSYNEQFF. Joined to the reference TRBV2 and TRBJ2-1 proteins, this CDR3 gives the full variable domain: EPEVTQTPSHQVTQMGQEVILRCVPISNHLYFYWYRQILGQKVEFLVSFYNNEISEKSEIFDDQFSVERPDGSNFTLKIRSTKLEDSAMYFCATCYGGARVGSSYNEQFFGPGTRLTVL.